The 20 T cell receptor beta chains presented below share a single source sample, sequenced in a study of Ad26.COV2.S vaccination and SARS-CoV-2 variants (dated by TCRdb to about 2021). Libraries were built with the immunoSEQ multiplex PCR assay. What TCRdb holds here is the immuneACCESS table cut down to in-frame rearrangements. Part of the clones is not present; checked against another copy, under half of the missing clones reflect an unresolved V gene, and the others are unexplained. Here the sample has around 300,000 clones; around 89% occur a single time. 6.4% of the sample goes to the ten largest clones. The treatment or condition label, as the study defines it: roughly 19 received Ad26.COV2.S at low or high dose, single or two shots; roughly 5 received placebo; per-sample allocation not given. Repertoires of vaccine and placebo recipients were sequenced from samples collected on day 63 after the first injection.

The specimen was peripheral blood, collected in a trial of Ad26.COV2.S vaccine versus placebo. These receptors all come from a person between 18 and 65 years old who received the Ad26.COV2.S COVID-19 vaccine or a placebo.

This rearrangement joins TRBV4-2 to TRBJ2-2, with 12 bases that match TRBD2. V dropped 3 bases and J dropped 5; count of bases not matched to a gene: 7. This CDR3 has 17 amino acids. CDR1 LGHNA and CDR2 YNFKEQ come from the germline V gene. CDR3 amino acids: CASSQALAGGWTGELFF. CDR3 DNA sequence: TGTGCCAGCAGCCAGGCACTAGCGGGGGGTTGGACCGGGGAGCTGTTTTTT.

Here the CDR3 reads CASSLAPDRLETQYF. In DNA form, the CDR3 reads TGTGCCAGCAGCTTAGCCCCCGACAGGTTAGAGACCCAGTACTTC. This sequence joins TRBV11-2 and TRBJ2-5, with D perhaps matching TRBD1 (6 bases). The CDR3 totals 15 residues. The germline gives CDR1 SGHAT, CDR2 FQNNGV. Trimming removed 1 base at V and 4 bases at J, with 13 bases between.

The table lists this clone with a count of one. The chain is built from TRBV9 and TRBJ2-3, with TRBD2 identical over 8 bases. This CDR3 contains 16 residues. Germline V lookup: CDR1 SGDLS, CDR2 YYNGEE. With 0 bases clipped from V and 2 bases from J, the junction kept 5 bases outside the gene matches. The CDR3 DNA reads as TGTGCCAGCAGCGTAGTGGGCGGGGGGACCACAGATACGCAGTATTTT. Protein product: CASSVVGGGTTDTQYF.

The chain joins TRBV18 to TRBJ2-2; 12 nucleotides match TRBD2. The CDR3 sequence is 17 residues long. Per the germline V gene, CDR1 is KGHSH and CDR2 is LQKENI. V gave up 5 bases and J gave up 2 bases; unmatched junction bases: 6. CDR3 residues: CASSKGLAGINTGELFF. The CDR3 DNA follows: TGTGCCAGCTCAAAAGGACTAGCGGGGATCAACACCGGGGAGCTGTTTTTT.

J is TRBJ1-6 and V is TRBV4-3, with 11 bases lining up with TRBD1. Unmatched junction bases numbered 4, after V lost 4 bases and J lost 8 bases. Germline assignment: CDR1 LGHNA and CDR2 YSLEER. The length of the CDR3 is 15 residues. In nucleotides, the CDR3 is TGCGCCAGCAGCCGGACAGGGGGCTTGTATTCACCCCTCCACTTT. This gives the protein CASSRTGGLYSPLHF.

This clone was recorded only once. The chain couples TRBV5-5 to TRBJ2-7; D gene unclear. There are 15 residues in the CDR3. The germline V gene has CDR1 SGHKS and CDR2 YYEKEE (reference sequence). V lost 3 bases and J 4 bases, leaving 17 bases between the germline ends. CDR3 in DNA: TGTGCCAGCAGCTCAGGACCACGGTCGGATTACGAGCAGTACTTC. Translation: CASSSGPRSDYEQYF.

In DNA, the CDR3 is TGTGCCAGAGGAGGGAACACCGGGGAGCTGTTTTTT. It encodes CARGGNTGELFF. The V call is TRBV7-9, the J call TRBJ2-2; weak D call: TRBD2 (5 bases). Germline assignment: CDR1 SEHNR and CDR2 FQNEAQ (reference sequence). CDR3 length equals 12 residues. V was clipped by 9 bases and J by 1 base, with 6 bases between them.

The chain employs TRBV7-2 and TRBJ2-2; D is possibly TRBD1 or TRBD2 (6 bases each). Germline CDR1 is SGHTA and CDR2 is FQGNSA. V lost 4 bases, J lost 2 bases, and 17 bases lay in between. The CDR3 is 17 residues long. The CDR3 region has the DNA TGTGCCAGCAGCTCACGGGGGCCGGCTACAAACACCGGGGAGCTGTTTTTT. Its translation: CASSSRGPATNTGELFF. The variable domain in full, with the rest retrieved from reference TRBV7-2 and TRBJ2-2, is GAGVSQSPSNKVTEKGKDVELRCDPISGHTALYWYRQSLGQGLEFLIYFQGNSAPDKSGLPSDRFSAERTGGSVSTLTIQRTQQEDSAVYLCASSSRGPATNTGELFFGEGSRLTVL.

V is TRBV3-1 (or the pseudogene TRBV3-2) and J is TRBJ1-1; D is ambiguous. Germline V gene sequence: CDR1 LGHDT, CDR2 YNNKEL (reference sequence). The CDR3 covers 12 residues. The germline V and J ends were trimmed by 3 bases and 6 bases, with 8 bases remaining between them. CDR3 amino acids: CASSQGYSEAFF. In DNA, the CDR3 is TGTGCCAGCAGCCAGGGGTACTCTGAAGCTTTCTTT.

The sample holds one count of this clone. The chain combines TRBV30 with TRBJ1-1, with no clear D. V was clipped by 2 bases and J by 2 bases, with 9 bases between them. In germline, CDR1 is GTSNPN, CDR2 SVGIG (reference sequence). CDR3 length equals 13 residues. DNA for the CDR3: TGTGCCTGGAGTTTTGGGTACAACACTGAAGCTTTCTTT. Its translation: CAWSFGYNTEAFF.

A note on this clone: Other DNA variants within this sample encode the same CDR3. The rearrangement joins TRBV7-9 to TRBJ2-7; D is undetermined. Germline V lookup: CDR1 SEHNR, CDR2 FQNEAQ (reference sequence). Deletions cut 4 bases from V and 7 bases from J, with 8 bases between. CDR3 length equals 11 residues. In nucleotides, the CDR3 is TGTGCCAGCAGCTCGGCCGGGGAGCAGTACTTC. Translating it yields CASSSAGEQYF.

This clone has just one count. The rearrangement joins TRBV21-1 to TRBJ2-2. TRBV21-1 is described as a pseudogene. CDR3 size: 14 residues. CDR3: CASRSGRGTGELFF. In DNA form, the CDR3 reads TGTGCCAGCCGCAGCGGACGTGGCACCGGGGAGCTGTTTTTT.

A single count supports this clone. The chain couples TRBV4-2 to TRBJ2-7, with no clear D. This CDR3 contains 14 residues. Trimming left V 1 base short and J 5 bases short, with 12 bases between. Per germline, CDR1 LGHNA and CDR2 YNFKEQ. The DNA for the CDR3 is TGTGCCAGCAGCCAAGTGGGCCGGAATGACGAGCAGTACTTC. Translated, it gives CASSQVGRNDEQYF.

The rearrangement uses TRBV9 and TRBJ2-7; tentatively, D is TRBD1 (6 bases). Germline lookup yields CDR1 SGDLS and CDR2 YYNGEE. The CDR3 covers 16 residues. V was cut by 0 bases and J by 0 bases, with 13 bases left in between. For the CDR3, the DNA is TGTGCCAGCAGCGTAGCCCGGACAGATAGCTCCTACGAGCAGTACTTC. It is translated as CASSVARTDSSYEQYF.

This sequence joins TRBV5-6 and TRBJ1-6; D might be TRBD1 (6 bases). This CDR3 spans 15 amino acids. Germline V gene lookup returns CDR1 SGHDT and CDR2 YYEEEE. The germline V and J ends were trimmed by 2 bases and 7 bases, with 13 bases remaining between them. The CDR3 here is CASSFTGSVNSPLHF. CDR3 nucleotide sequence: TGTGCCAGCAGCTTTACAGGGTCTGTCAATTCACCCCTCCACTTT.

The V call is TRBV7-2, the J call TRBJ2-2; the D gene is possibly TRBD1 (5 bases). CDR3 size: 17 residues. Trimming shortened V by 5 bases and J by 2 bases, and 18 bases separated the two germline ends. Germline V gene lookup returns CDR1 SGHTA and CDR2 FQGNSA. CDR3 region: CASSLLRGLPNTGELFF. CDR3 nucleotides: TGTGCCAGCAGCCTCCTTAGGGGTCTACCTAACACCGGGGAGCTGTTTTTT.

This clone was detected only once. The V and J genes are TRBV20-1 and TRBJ2-7; D might be TRBD2 (6 bases). This CDR3 is built from 11 residues. V lost 6 bases and J 4 bases, leaving 10 bases between the germline ends. Germline CDR1 is DFQATT and CDR2 is SNEGSKA (reference sequence). The CDR3 here is CSASREYEQYF. The CDR3 bases are TGCAGTGCCAGCCGGGAGTACGAGCAGTACTTC.

The chain carries TRBV3-1 (or the pseudogene TRBV3-2) and TRBJ2-7, with D maybe TRBD2 (5 bases). This CDR3 contains 16 residues. Trimming shortened V by 3 bases and J by 0 bases, and 15 bases separated the two germline ends. Germline CDR1 and CDR2: LGHDT and YNNKEL (reference sequence). CDR3 in amino acids: CASSHLGRGSSYEQYF. As DNA, the CDR3 is TGTGCCAGCAGCCATCTAGGACGGGGTAGCTCCTACGAGCAGTACTTC.

The chain carries TRBV18 and TRBJ1-4; 7 bases align to TRBD1. Germline V CDR1 and CDR2: KGHSH, LQKENI. V gave up 0 bases and J gave up 8 bases; unmatched junction bases: 15. The CDR3 runs 18 residues. Written as DNA, the CDR3 is TGTGCCAGCTCACCACCGAAGGCAGGGGGTCTTTCGGGAGAAAAACTGTTTTTT. Protein sequence: CASSPPKAGGLSGEKLFF.

In its sample, this clone was seen once. The chain carries TRBV19 and TRBJ2-7, with 7 bases lining up with TRBD2. Germline trimming cut 4 bases from V and 3 bases from J; bases unmatched to any gene: 6. The CDR3 totals 14 residues. Germline V CDR1 and CDR2: LNHDA, SQIVND (reference sequence). CDR3 sequence: CASSTRLADYEQYF. The CDR3 DNA reads TGTGCCAGTAGTACCCGCCTAGCGGACTACGAGCAGTACTTC.